Given below is one TCR beta chain in context. The antigen remains unidentified. The CDR3 is made up of 14 amino acids. CDR1 is SNHLY, CDR2 FYNNEI, per germline. J gave up 5 bases and V 8 bases, and 7 bases lay outside the gene matches. Using immunoSEQ multiplex PCR, the repertoire was profiled, and TCRdb retains in-frame clones only, with some absent. The sample lists some 82,000 clones; just over 85% were seen once. The sample comes from a study of OX40 agonist ivuxolimab in advanced cancers. The study's findings and limits: Circulating CD4+ and CD8+ T cells showed clonal expansion by week 6 at 0.1 to 3.0 mg/kg. The work left the antigen specificity of expanded peripheral T cells undetermined.

The sequence derives from an adult with an advanced solid tumor such as melanoma, head and neck, liver or kidney cancer. The sequences come from CD4+ or CD8+ T cells sorted from blood, collected in a trial of the OX40 agonist ivuxolimab. V gene TRBV2 combines with J gene TRBJ2-5, with 11 bases that match TRBD2. The CDR3, as DNA: TGTGCCAGCTCCTTAGCGGGAGGGCGGGAGACCCAGTACTTC. Translating it yields CASSLAGGRETQYF.